This entry lists 4 T cell receptor beta chains sequenced from one sample in a study of response to subunit inactivated influenza vaccine. TCRdb called the RT-PCR reads again in MiXCR, with one record for every CDR3 protein. The repertoire holds about 180,000 distinct CDR3 sequences, around 9% seen once, with approximately 10% in the top ten. Sequenced material: non-naive T cells sorted from PBMCs, taken on the day of vaccination. These receptors were obtained from a man aged 50-60 years who received an inactivated influenza vaccine.

This clonotype was seen many times. The chain couples TRBV5-6 to TRBJ2-1, with 10 bases identical to TRBD2. Trimming removed 0 bases from V and 7 bases from J; junction bases left unmatched: 7. Germline V gene sequence: CDR1 SGHDT, CDR2 YYEEEE. This CDR3 contains 16 residues. CDR3 protein: CASSLVVLAGPNEQFF. The CDR3 region has the DNA TGTGCCAGCAGCTTGGTGGTACTAGCGGGGCCGAATGAGCAGTTCTTC. Variable domain in full (rest from reference TRBV5-6 and TRBJ2-1): DAGVTQSPTHLIKTRGQQVTLRCSPKSGHDTVSWYQQALGQGPQFIFQYYEEEERQRGNFPDRFSGHQFPNYSSELNVNALLLGDSALYLCASSLVVLAGPNEQFFGPGTRLTVL.

This clonotype was seen a handful of times. This rearrangement joins TRBV20-1 to TRBJ2-1, with 10 nucleotides matching TRBD2. The ends lost 2 bases at V and 9 bases at J; junction bases unmatched: 4. Per germline, CDR1 DFQATT and CDR2 SNEGSKA (reference sequence). The CDR3 runs to 13 residues. CDR3 sequence: CSARTSGVPEQFF. CDR3 in DNA: TGCAGTGCTAGAACTAGCGGGGTACCTGAGCAGTTCTTC.

The chain recombines TRBV6-1 with TRBJ1-5; the D gene is possibly TRBD1 (5 bases). This CDR3 is built from 11 residues. The germline V and J ends were trimmed by 3 bases and 13 bases, with 10 bases remaining between them. The V gene's germline CDR1 is MNHNS and CDR2 SASEGT. The CDR3 coding sequence is TGTGCCAGCAGTGATTCGGGACGGCAGCATTTT. Amino acid sequence: CASSDSGRQHF.

This clonotype came up many times. CDR3 amino acids: CASSLTATYFGYEQYF. CDR3 in DNA: TGCGCCAGCAGCTTGACAGCCACCTATTTTGGCTACGAGCAGTACTTC. The chain has TRBV5-1 and TRBJ2-7, with no clear D. V was shortened by 1 base and J by 3 bases, with 17 bases between the two germline ends. This CDR3 contains 16 residues. The germline V gene has CDR1 SGHRS and CDR2 YFSETQ.